This T cell receptor (beta chain) is drawn from a study of molecular identifiers for immune sequencing clone quantification. Study as a whole: Sequencing covered four of five parts into which replicate RNA from approximately 22,000 or 94,000 naive CD8 cells was split. The study's findings and limits: Researchers reportedly could pick up spiked Jurkat TCR RNA from one cell mixed into approximately 910,000 naive cells.

Germline loops: CDR1 LGHNA, CDR2 YNFKEQ. V was shortened by 5 bases and J by 7 bases, with 9 bases between the two germline ends. The CDR3 is made up of 11 amino acids. The sorting of naive CD8 T cells used the CD8+CD4-CCR7+CD45RA+ phenotype. This clonotype came up many times. Antigen: not known. MiXCR, applied by TCRdb to the PCR reads, yields one record per CDR3 protein. The data contain almost 20,000 distinct CDR3 sequences, about a fifth of them singletons. This rearrangement joins TRBV4-2 to TRBJ2-7; perhaps TRBD1 as D (6 bases). This receptor was taken from a human donor in good health. Some libraries in this study had Jurkat cell RNA spiked in. The sample consisted of naive CD8+ T cells from blood, with Jurkat cell RNA spiked in. The subset denotes: FACS-sorted CD8+CD4-CCR7+CD45RA+ naive T cells. CDR3 in amino acids: CASSSQGEQYF. The CDR3 DNA sequence: TGTGCCAGCAGCTCCCAGGGGGAGCAGTACTTC.